This T cell receptor (beta chain) originates from a study of blood T cells in healthy people across ages. Alongside a J-beta primer mix, a sample-barcoded 5' primer served in a second PCR lasting roughly 7 to 11 cycles. From the 5' RACE reads, TCRdb called clonotypes with MiXCR, one entry per CDR3 protein. The profile shows roughly 1.4 million distinct CDR3 sequences, 45% to 70% of them singletons. The donors, healthy Caucasians from Russia, were aged about 6 to 100. No fewer than 6 million PBMCs went into each sample. Comment on this clonotype: Its antigen is undetermined.

Study outcomes and limitations: The donors' CMV status was not determined, possibly confounding changes in expanded clonotypes. Diversity of TCR beta per million T cells declined in a roughly linear way with age.

The CDR3 sequence is 14 residues long. V shed 5 bases, J shed 3 bases, and the junction held 7 bases outside the gene matches. Germline CDR1 and CDR2: MNHEY and SMNVEV (reference sequence). Material for sequencing was blood. This clonotype was obtained from a man aged 18 to 35 in good health. The chain is built from TRBV27 and TRBJ2-7; TRBD1 matches 7 bases. In DNA form, the CDR3 reads TGTGCCAGCAGTCTTACAGGGGCTTTCTACGAGCAGTACTTC. This gives the protein CASSLTGAFYEQYF.